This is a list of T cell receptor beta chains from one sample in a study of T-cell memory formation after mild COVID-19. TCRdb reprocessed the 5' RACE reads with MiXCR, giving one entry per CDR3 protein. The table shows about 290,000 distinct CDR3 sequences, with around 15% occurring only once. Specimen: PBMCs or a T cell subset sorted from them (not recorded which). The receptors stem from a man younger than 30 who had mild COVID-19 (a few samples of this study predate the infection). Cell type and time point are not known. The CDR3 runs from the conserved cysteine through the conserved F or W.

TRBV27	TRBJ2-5	CASRSSGGTQYF
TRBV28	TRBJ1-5	CATAGGQPQHF
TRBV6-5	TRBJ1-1	CASSYSNSGNTEAFF
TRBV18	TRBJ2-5	CASSPDGQETQYF
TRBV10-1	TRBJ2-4	CASSRDFSSEQYF
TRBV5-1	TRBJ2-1	CASLGGTSGREQFF
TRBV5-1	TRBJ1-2	CASSLETGTNYGYTF
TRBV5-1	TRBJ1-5	CASSPRDSFNQPQHF
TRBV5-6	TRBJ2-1	CASSLDRSSRLTYNEQFF
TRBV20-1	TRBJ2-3	CSARAEAGARDTQYF
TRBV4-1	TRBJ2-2	CASEDTGELFF
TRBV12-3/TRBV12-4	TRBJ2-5	CACRLVGQETQYF
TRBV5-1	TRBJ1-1	CASSASTGGDTEAFF
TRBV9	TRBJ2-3	CASSYRGGSTDTQYF
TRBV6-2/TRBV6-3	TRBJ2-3	CASTTPSTDTQYF
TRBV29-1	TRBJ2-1	CSTRGYSYNEQFF
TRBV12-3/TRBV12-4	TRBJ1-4	CASSQGGGIATNEKLFF
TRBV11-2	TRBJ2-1	CASSLVPSGWVQFF
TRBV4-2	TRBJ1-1	CASSPWTGGIEAFF
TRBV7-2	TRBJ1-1	CASSLDRGNPFF
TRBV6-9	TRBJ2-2	CASSYEEQGLSHPGELFF
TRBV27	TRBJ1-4	CASRFGGGEKLFF
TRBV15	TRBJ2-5	CATSSSGGGQETQYF
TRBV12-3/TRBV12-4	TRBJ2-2	CASSSFLGGATGELFF
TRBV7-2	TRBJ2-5	CASSSSQVQETQYF
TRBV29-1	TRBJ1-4	CSVEDRGDGDEKLFF
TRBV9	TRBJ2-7	CASSVGTGGSYEQYF
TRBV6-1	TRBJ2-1	CASSAAGGTYNEQFF
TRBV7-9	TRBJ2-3	CAQDPGLGDTQYF
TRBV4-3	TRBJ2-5	CASSQDGGGTAETQYF
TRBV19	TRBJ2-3	CASSRQTGTDTQYF
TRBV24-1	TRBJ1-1	CATSARRGTEAFF
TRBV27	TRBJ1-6	CASSEGVGAPLHF
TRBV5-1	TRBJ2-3	CARSRSGLRGLAGTDTQYF
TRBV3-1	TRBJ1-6	CASSQGGKDSPLHF
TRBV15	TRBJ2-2	CATSSYGGPNTGELFF
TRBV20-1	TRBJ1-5	CSAKDPSNQPQHF
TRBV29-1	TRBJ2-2	CSVATGSNTGELFF
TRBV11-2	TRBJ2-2	CASSLEQNTGELFF
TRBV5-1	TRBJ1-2	CASSPDGQWNYGYTF
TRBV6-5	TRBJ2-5	CASRKPGLAGLIRETQYF
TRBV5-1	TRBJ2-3	CASSPQGFTDTQYF
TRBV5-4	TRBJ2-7	CATSPGGGRSHEQYF
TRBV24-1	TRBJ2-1	CATGGTTGGSYNEQFF
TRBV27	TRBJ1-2	CASSHYRQGEGYTF
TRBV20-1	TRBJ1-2	CSGDPNYGYTF
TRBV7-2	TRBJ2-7	CASSVVTGAGEQYF
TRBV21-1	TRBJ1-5	CASSKVAGQGGNQPQHF
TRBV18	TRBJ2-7	CASSPRVAGTSYEQYF
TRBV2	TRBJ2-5	CASSYSEETQYF
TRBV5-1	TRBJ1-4	CASSLGQNEKLFF
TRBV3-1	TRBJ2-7	CASSHWDRAYEQYF
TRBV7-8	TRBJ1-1	CASRSPGGLNTEAFF
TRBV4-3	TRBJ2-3	CASSQGGRSRPGDTQYF
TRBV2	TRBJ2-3	CASSAGTGDADTQYF
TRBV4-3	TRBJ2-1	CASSQRAQGAYNEQFF
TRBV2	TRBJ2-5	CASHLQLQETQYF